This T cell receptor beta chain was sequenced for a study of neurological immune-mediated disorders. TCRdb reprocessed the 5' RACE reads via MiXCR and lists one record per CDR3 protein. The table shows some 34,000 distinct CDR3 sequences, with about 1.6% occurring only once. The V end was cut by 5 bases, the J end by 4 bases, with 11 bases between. CDR1 and CDR2 from the germline V gene are SGHTA and FQGNSA. CDR3 size: 13 residues. Ten or more counts support this clonotype. V and J are TRBV7-2 and TRBJ2-5; perhaps D is TRBD1 or TRBD2 (6 bases each). This TCR derives from a woman aged 30 to 39 with multiple sclerosis. Sequenced input: PBMCs. The CDR3 bases are TGTGCCAGCAGCCGGGGGCGGTCAGAGACCCAGTACTTC. Translated, it gives CASSRGRSETQYF.